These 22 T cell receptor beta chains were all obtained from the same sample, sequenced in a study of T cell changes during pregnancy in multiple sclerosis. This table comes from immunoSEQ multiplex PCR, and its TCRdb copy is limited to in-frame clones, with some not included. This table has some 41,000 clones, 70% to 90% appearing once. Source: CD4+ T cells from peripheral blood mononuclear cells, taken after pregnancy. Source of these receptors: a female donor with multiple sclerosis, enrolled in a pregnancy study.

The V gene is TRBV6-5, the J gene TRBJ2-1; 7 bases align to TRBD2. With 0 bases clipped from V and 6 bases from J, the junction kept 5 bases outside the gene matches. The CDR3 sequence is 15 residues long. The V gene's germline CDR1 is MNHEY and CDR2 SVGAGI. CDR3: CASSYSEAGVNEQFF. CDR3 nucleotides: TGTGCCAGCAGTTACTCGGAGGCGGGAGTCAATGAGCAGTTCTTC.

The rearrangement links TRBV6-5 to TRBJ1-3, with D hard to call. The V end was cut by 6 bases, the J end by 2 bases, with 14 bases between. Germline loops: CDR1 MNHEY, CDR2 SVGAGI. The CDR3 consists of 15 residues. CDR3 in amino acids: CASSGRGVTGNTIYF. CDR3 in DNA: TGTGCCAGCAGCGGTCGGGGTGTAACTGGAAACACCATATATTTT.

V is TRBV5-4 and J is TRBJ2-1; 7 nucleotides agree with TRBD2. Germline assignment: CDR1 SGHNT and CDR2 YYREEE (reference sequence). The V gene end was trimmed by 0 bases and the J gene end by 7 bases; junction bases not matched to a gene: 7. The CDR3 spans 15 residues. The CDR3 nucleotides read TGTGCCAGCAGCTTGGAAGTATACGGGGGGAATGAGCAGTTCTTC. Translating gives CASSLEVYGGNEQFF.

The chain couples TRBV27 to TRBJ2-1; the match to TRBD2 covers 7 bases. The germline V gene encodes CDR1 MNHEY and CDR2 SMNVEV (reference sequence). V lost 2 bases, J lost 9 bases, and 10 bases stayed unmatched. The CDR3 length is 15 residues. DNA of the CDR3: TGTGCCAGCAGTTTAGGCAGCGGGATAGTCCTTGAGCAGTTCTTC. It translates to CASSLGSGIVLEQFF.

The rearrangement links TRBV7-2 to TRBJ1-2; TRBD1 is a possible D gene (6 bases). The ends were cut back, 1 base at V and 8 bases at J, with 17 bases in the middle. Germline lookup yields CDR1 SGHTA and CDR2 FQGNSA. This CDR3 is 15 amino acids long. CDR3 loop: CASSLGPGGARGYTF. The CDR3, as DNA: TGTGCCAGCAGCTTAGGTCCGGGGGGGGCTCGCGGCTACACCTTC.

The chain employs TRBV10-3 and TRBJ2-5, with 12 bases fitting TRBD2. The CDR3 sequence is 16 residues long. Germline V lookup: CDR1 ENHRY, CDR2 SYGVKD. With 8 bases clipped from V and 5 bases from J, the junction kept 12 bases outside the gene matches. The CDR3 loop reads CAIVRTSGIPGETQYF. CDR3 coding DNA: TGTGCCATCGTAAGGACTAGCGGGATCCCCGGGGAGACCCAGTACTTC.

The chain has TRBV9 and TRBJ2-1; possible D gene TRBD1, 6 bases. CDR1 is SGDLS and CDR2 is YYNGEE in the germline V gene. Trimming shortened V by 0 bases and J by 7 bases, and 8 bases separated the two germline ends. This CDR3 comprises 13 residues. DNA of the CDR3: TGTGCCAGCAGCGTAGGAGGGGGAAATGAGCAGTTCTTC. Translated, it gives CASSVGGGNEQFF.

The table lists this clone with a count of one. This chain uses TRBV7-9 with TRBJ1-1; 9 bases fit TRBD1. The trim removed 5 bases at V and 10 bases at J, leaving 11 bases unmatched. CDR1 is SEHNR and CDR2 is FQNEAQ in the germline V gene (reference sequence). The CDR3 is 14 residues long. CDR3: CASSQENRGHGAFF. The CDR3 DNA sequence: TGTGCCAGCAGCCAAGAAAACAGGGGGCACGGAGCTTTCTTT.

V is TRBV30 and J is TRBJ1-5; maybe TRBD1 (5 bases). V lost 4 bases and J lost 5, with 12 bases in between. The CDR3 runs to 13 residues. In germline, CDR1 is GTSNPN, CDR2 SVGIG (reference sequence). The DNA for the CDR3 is TGTGCCTGGACCCCCTCGGGGGATCAGCCCCAGCATTTT. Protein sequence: CAWTPSGDQPQHF.

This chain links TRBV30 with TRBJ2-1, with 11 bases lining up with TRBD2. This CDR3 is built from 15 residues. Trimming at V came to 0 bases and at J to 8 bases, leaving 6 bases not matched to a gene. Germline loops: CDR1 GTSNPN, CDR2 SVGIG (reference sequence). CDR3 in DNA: TGTGCCTGGAGTGTACAACTAGCGGGAGCTTATGAGCAGTTCTTC. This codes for CAWSVQLAGAYEQFF.

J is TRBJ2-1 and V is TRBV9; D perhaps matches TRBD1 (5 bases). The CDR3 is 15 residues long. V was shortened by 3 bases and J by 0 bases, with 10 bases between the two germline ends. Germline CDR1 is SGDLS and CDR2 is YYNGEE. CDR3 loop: CASSAGHGSYNEQFF. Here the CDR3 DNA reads TGTGCCAGCAGCGCCGGACACGGCTCCTACAATGAGCAGTTCTTC.

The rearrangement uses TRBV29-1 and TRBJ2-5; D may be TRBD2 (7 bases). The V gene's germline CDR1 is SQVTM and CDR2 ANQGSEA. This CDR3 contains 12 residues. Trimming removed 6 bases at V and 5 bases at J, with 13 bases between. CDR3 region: CSVAGRGETQYF. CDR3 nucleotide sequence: TGCAGCGTGGCAGGGAGGGGGGAGACCCAGTACTTC.

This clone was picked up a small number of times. The DNA for the CDR3 is TGTGCCAGCAGTGATCAGGGTACGAACACTGAAGCTTTCTTT. This gives the protein CASSDQGTNTEAFF. The chain joins TRBV6-1 to TRBJ1-1, with D perhaps matching TRBD1 (5 bases). Germline CDR1 and CDR2: MNHNS and SASEGT. The V end lost 3 bases, the J end lost 1 base, and 9 bases lay between the germline ends. CDR3 length: 14 amino acids.

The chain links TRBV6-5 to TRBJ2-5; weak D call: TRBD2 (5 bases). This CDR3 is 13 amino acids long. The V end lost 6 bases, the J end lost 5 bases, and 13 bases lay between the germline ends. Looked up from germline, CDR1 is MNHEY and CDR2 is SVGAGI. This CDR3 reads CASSRDPAETQYF. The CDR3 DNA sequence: TGTGCCAGCAGCCGGGATCCCGCGGAGACCCAGTACTTC.

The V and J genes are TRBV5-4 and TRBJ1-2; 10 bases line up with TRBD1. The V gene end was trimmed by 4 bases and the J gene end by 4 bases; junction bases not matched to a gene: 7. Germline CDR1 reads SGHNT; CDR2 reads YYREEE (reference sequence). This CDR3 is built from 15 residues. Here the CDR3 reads CASSHGTGEGYGYTF. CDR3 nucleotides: TGTGCCAGCAGCCACGGGACAGGGGAAGGCTATGGCTACACCTTC.

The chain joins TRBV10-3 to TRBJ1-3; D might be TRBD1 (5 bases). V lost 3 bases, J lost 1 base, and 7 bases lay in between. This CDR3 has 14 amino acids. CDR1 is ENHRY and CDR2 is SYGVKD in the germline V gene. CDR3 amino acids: CAISEGVSGNTIYF. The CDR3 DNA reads TGTGCCATCAGTGAAGGGGTTTCTGGAAACACCATATATTTT.

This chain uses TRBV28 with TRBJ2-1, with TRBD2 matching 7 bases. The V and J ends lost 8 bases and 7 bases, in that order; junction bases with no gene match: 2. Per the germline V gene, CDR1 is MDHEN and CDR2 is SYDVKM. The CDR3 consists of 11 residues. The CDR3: CASGGVNEQFF. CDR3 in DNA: TGTGCCAGCGGGGGGGTAAATGAGCAGTTCTTC.

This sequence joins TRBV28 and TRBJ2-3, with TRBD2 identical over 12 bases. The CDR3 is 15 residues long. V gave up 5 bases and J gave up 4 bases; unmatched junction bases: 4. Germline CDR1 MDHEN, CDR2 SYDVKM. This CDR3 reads CASSPLAGGADTQYF. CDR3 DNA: TGTGCCAGCAGTCCCCTAGCGGGGGGGGCAGATACGCAGTATTTT.

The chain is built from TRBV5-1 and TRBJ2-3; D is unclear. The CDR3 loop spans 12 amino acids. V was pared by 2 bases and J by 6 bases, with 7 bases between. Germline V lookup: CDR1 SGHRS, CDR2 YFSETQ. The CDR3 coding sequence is TGCGCCAGCAGCTTTCAGTCCGATACGCAGTATTTT. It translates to CASSFQSDTQYF.

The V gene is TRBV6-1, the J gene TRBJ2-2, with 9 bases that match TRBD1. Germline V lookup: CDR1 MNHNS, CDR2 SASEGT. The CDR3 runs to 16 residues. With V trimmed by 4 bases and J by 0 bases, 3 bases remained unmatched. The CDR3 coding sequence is TGTGCCAGCAGTGGGGACAGGGCCCCGAACACCGGGGAGCTGTTTTTT. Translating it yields CASSGDRAPNTGELFF.

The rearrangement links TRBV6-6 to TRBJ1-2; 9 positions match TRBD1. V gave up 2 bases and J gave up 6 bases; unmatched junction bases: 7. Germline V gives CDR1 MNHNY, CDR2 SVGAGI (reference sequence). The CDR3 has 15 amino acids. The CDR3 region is CASSYGDRESHGYTF. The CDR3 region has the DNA TGTGCCAGCAGTTACGGGGACAGGGAGTCCCATGGCTACACCTTC.

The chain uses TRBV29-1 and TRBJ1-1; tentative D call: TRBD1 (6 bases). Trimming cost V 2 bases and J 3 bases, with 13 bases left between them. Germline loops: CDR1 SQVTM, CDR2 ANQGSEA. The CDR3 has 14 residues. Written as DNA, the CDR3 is TGCAGCGTTGAACAGGGGCTGGGGGACACTGAAGCTTTCTTT. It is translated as CSVEQGLGDTEAFF. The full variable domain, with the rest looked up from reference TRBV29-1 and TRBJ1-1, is SAVISQKPSRDICQRGTSLTIQCQVDSQVTMMFWYRQQPGQSLTLIATANQGSEATYESGFVIDKFPISRPNLTFSTLTVSNMSPEDSSIYLCSVEQGLGDTEAFFGQGTRLTVV.